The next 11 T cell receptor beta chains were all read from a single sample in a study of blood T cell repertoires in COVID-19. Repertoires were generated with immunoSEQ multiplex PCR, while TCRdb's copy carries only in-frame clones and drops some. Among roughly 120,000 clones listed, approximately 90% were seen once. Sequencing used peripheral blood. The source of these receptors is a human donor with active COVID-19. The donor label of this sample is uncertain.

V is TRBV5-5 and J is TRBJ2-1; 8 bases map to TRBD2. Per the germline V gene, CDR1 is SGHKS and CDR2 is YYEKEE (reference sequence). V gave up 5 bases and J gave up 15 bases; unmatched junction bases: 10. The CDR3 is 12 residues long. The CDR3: CASSSGLEGAFF. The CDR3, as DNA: TGTGCCAGCAGTTCGGGACTAGAGGGTGCGTTCTTC.

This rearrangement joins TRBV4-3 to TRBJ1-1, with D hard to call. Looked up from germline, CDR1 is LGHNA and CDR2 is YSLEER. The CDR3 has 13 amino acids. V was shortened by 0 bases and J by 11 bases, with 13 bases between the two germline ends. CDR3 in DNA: TGCGCCAGCAGCCAAGATTACGGCCGGGGTGCTTTCTTT. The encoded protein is CASSQDYGRGAFF.

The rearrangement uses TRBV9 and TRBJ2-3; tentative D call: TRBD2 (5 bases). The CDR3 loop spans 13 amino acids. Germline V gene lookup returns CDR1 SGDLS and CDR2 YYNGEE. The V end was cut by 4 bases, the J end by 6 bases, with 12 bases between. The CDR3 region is CASSTLAADTQYF. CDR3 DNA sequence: TGTGCCAGCAGCACCCTAGCCGCGGATACGCAGTATTTT.

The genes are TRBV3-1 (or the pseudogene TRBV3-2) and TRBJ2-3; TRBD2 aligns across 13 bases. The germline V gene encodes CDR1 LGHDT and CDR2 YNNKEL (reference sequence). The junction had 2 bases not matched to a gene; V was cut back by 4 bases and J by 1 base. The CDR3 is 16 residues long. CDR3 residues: CASSPTSGGRTDTQYF. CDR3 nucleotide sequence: TGTGCCAGCAGCCCGACTAGCGGGGGGCGCACAGATACGCAGTATTTT.

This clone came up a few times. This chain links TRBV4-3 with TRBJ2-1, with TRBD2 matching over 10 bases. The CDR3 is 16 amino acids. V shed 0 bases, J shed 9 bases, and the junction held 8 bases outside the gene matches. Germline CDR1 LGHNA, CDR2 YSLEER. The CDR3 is CASSQDPSGGAGEQFF. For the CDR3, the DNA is TGCGCCAGCAGCCAAGATCCGAGCGGGGGGGCCGGTGAGCAGTTCTTC.

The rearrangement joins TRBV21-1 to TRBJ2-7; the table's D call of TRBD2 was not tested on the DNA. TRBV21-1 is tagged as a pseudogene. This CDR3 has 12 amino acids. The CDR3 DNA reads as TGTGCCAGCAGCCGAAAGCGGGGCGAGCAGTACTTC. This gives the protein CASSRKRGEQYF.

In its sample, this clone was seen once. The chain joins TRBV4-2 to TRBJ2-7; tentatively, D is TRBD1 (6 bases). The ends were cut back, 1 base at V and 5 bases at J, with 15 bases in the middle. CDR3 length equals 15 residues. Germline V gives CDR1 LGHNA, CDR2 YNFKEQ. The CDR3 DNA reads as TGTGCCAGCAGCCAAGGAATGCTGGGGGACAACGAGCAGTACTTC. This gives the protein CASSQGMLGDNEQYF.

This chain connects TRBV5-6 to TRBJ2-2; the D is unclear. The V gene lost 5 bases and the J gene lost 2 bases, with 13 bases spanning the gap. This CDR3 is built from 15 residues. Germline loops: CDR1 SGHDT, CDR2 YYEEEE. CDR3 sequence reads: CASSTVGINTGELFF. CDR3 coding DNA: TGTGCCAGCAGTACAGTCGGAATAAACACCGGGGAGCTGTTTTTT.

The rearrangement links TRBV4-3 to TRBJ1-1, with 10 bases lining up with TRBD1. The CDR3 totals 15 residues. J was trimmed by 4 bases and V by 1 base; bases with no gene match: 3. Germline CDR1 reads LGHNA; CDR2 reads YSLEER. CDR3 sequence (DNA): TGCGCCAGCAGCCAAGTGGGGGACAGGGGCACTGAAGCTTTCTTT. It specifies CASSQVGDRGTEAFF.

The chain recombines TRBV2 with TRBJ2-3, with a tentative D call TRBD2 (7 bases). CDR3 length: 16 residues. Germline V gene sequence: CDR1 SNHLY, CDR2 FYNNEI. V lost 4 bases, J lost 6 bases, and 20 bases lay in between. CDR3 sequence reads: CASSAEGGTPLDTQYF. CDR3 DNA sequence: TGTGCCAGCAGTGCGGAGGGGGGGACACCCCTCGATACGCAGTATTTT.

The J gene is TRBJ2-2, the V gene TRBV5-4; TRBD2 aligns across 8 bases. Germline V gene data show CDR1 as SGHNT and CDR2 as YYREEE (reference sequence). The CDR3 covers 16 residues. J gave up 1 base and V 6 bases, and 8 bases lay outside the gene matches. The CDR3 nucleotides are TGTGCCAGCACCCTAGCAGCGGGGGAGAACACCGGGGAGCTGTTTTTT. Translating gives CASTLAAGENTGELFF.